This TCR beta chain was documented in a study of regulatory T cells in long-lasting Graves disease. Indicated time point: newly diagnosed GD, antithyroid drugs for less than 3 months. The TCR library was made from RNA that had been extracted from PBMCs in TRIzol. Library construction for TCR beta used iRepertoire HTBI primers and Arm-PCR of CDR3 regions. TCRdb re-called the multiplex PCR reads through MiXCR, storing one row per CDR3 protein. Seen here are about 470,000 distinct CDR3 sequences, approximately 15% observed once, and the top ten hold around 15%. These data were also filed under a second study, of T cells in Graves' hyperthyroidism and ophthalmopathy.

Specimen: peripheral blood mononuclear cells (PBMCs), collected at new diagnosis, from a patient treated with antithyroid drugs. This clonotype was sampled from a woman aged 25 to 39 with Graves disease.

This CDR3 is CASSPRGSEGPPLGNEQFF. In nucleotides, the CDR3 is TGTGCCAGCTCACCACGAGGTAGTGAGGGCCCCCCCTTGGGGAATGAGCAGTTCTTC. The chain recombines TRBV18 with TRBJ2-1, with D perhaps TRBD2 (5 bases). V lost 1 base and J 7 bases, leaving 26 bases between the germline ends. This CDR3 spans 19 amino acids. In germline, CDR1 is KGHSH, CDR2 LQKENI.